The sequence of this T cell receptor (beta chain) was determined in a study of blood T cell repertoires in COVID-19. Study-wide context: Spain, Italy and the United States supplied samples that represented acute and convalescent COVID-19. The cDNA or gDNA used as material had been derived from T cells, B-cell-depleted T cells, or PBMCs.

The authors' processing: Nucleated cell number was recorded as an estimate derived from reference gene primer amplification. Assay: immunoSEQ multiplex PCR; the TCRdb copy retains only in-frame clones and omits some. V and J calls and clone size are those listed in that table; D and trimming were worked out from the DNA. The sample lists about 130,000 clones, approximately 83% seen once, with 25% to 30% in the top ten. CDR3 length: 14 amino acids. With 1 base removed from V and 5 bases from J, the gap between germline ends came to 11 bases. Germline assignment: CDR1 SGHVS and CDR2 FNYEAQ. The receptor comes from a woman aged 80 or over with acute or convalescent COVID-19. This chain links TRBV7-6 with TRBJ1-2; D call uncertain. Sequencing was performed on peripheral blood. CDR3 sequence reads: CASSLDAGNYGYTF. CDR3 DNA sequence: TGTGCCAGCAGCTTAGATGCCGGGAATTATGGCTACACCTTC.